This passage covers 22 T cell receptor beta chains from one sample sequenced in a study of vaccination and CD4 T cells after COVID-19. These receptors' targets are unknown. Treatment noted: 10-day PBMC culture with coronavirus spike peptide pools or control peptides (ViraFEST assay). Sequence data for DNA of cultured CD4+ T cells were generated by the Oncomine TCR Beta short-read assay. TCRdb itself ran the PCR reads through MiXCR, one entry per CDR3 protein. The sample lists some 11,000 distinct CDR3 sequences; 30% to 40% were seen once. The sequenced sample was CD4+ T cells from blood, cultured in vitro, obtained after SARS-CoV-2 vaccination. Source of these receptors: a human donor who had recovered from COVID-19.

This chain connects TRBV7-9 to TRBJ1-6; no clear D. Deletions cut 5 bases from V and 4 bases from J, with 12 bases between. CDR3 size: 15 residues. Per germline, CDR1 SEHNR and CDR2 FQNEAQ (reference sequence). The CDR3 protein is CASSPLTQYNSPLHF. The DNA for the CDR3 is TGTGCCAGCAGCCCCCTAACTCAGTATAATTCACCCCTCCACTTT.

This clonotype was seen more than once but under ten times. The chain combines TRBV6-1 with TRBJ1-1, with D uncertain. CDR3 length: 14 residues. Germline lookup yields CDR1 MNHNS and CDR2 SASEGT. V was pared by 7 bases and J by 1 base, with 13 bases between. For the CDR3, the DNA is TGTGCCAGCACCCTCACGTCGGGGAACACTGAAGCTTTCTTT. It codes for CASTLTSGNTEAFF.

This rearrangement joins TRBV5-4 to TRBJ1-6, with TRBD1 matching 9 bases. With V trimmed by 4 bases and J by 6 bases, 2 bases remained unmatched. This CDR3 has 14 residues. Germline V gives CDR1 SGHNT, CDR2 YYREEE (reference sequence). CDR3 sequence (DNA): TGTGCCAGCAGCCGGGACAGGGTTAATTCACCCCTCCACTTT. Its protein is CASSRDRVNSPLHF.

This clonotype was counted between two and nine times. V gene TRBV4-2 combines with J gene TRBJ2-7; 10 bases are a match to TRBD2. The germline V gene encodes CDR1 LGHNA and CDR2 YNFKEQ. There are 17 residues in the CDR3. The V segment lost 3 bases and the J segment 4 bases; nucleotides outside the gene matches: 12. The CDR3 nucleotides are TGTGCCAGCAGCCACCTGCTGCGGGGTAGCGGGAGGTACGAGCAGTACTTC. Translated, it gives CASSHLLRGSGRYEQYF.

This clonotype was found a few times. This sequence joins TRBV6-2 or TRBV6-3 and TRBJ1-5; TRBD1 might be the D (6 bases). This CDR3 contains 14 residues. The V and J ends lost 2 bases and 4 bases respectively, with 9 bases between them. Germline CDR1 and CDR2: MNHEY and SVGEGT. CDR3 protein: CASSYHTGNQPQHF. DNA for the CDR3: TGTGCCAGCAGTTACCATACAGGGAATCAGCCCCAGCATTTT.

The chain employs TRBV7-8 and TRBJ2-4; D possibly corresponds to TRBD2 (5 bases). V was trimmed by 0 bases and J by 0 bases, leaving 15 bases between them. The CDR3 runs 18 residues. Per germline, CDR1 SGHVS and CDR2 FQNEAQ. CDR3 bases: TGTGCCAGCAGCTTAGCCCCAAGAGGGCTATCAGCCAAAAACATTCAGTACTTC. Translating it yields CASSLAPRGLSAKNIQYF.

This clonotype was recorded a few times. The chain carries TRBV2 and TRBJ1-1, with D uncertain. V was clipped by 6 bases and J by 1 base, with 9 bases between them. This CDR3 spans 13 amino acids. Germline CDR1 is SNHLY and CDR2 is FYNNEI. CDR3 in DNA: TGTGCCAGCAGGGCGGCCGAGAACACTGAAGCTTTCTTT. Encoded protein: CASRAAENTEAFF.

The CDR3 sequence is CASSPRTGGDYGYTF. The CDR3 coding sequence is TGTGCCAGCAGTCCGCGGACAGGGGGGGACTATGGCTACACCTTC. This chain joins TRBV7-2 and TRBJ1-2; 10 bases agree with TRBD1. The CDR3 is made up of 15 amino acids. Germline V gene sequence: CDR1 SGHTA, CDR2 FQGNSA. V dropped 6 bases and J dropped 3; count of bases not matched to a gene: 7.

This clonotype showed up just a few times. The genes are TRBV15 and TRBJ2-2; D perhaps matches TRBD1 (5 bases). V shed 0 bases and J shed 4 bases, with 15 bases lying between them. CDR3 length equals 17 residues. Germline lookup yields CDR1 LNHNV and CDR2 YYDKDF (reference sequence). DNA of the CDR3: TGTGCCACCAGCAGAGATTTCAGGGCGACGGGCACCGGGGAGCTGTTTTTT. Protein product: CATSRDFRATGTGELFF.

This chain joins TRBV6-1 and TRBJ1-5; 9 positions match TRBD1. The germline V gene has CDR1 MNHNS and CDR2 SASEGT. V was pared by 7 bases and J by 7 bases, with 8 bases of the junction left unmatched. The CDR3 totals 14 residues. The CDR3 DNA reads TGTGCCAGCACTCCGGACAGGGGAAGCCAGCCCCAGCATTTT. Its translation is CASTPDRGSQPQHF.

This clonotype was counted only a few times. The chain has TRBV19 and TRBJ2-3, with 12 positions matching TRBD2. CDR1 and CDR2 (germline): LNHDA, SQIVND (reference sequence). This CDR3 has 18 residues. The V gene end was trimmed by 7 bases and the J gene end by 4 bases; junction bases not matched to a gene: 15. CDR3 protein: CASTVTSGRRRNSDTQYF. Here the CDR3 DNA reads TGTGCCAGTACGGTGACTAGCGGGAGAAGGAGAAACTCAGATACGCAGTATTTT.

In its sample, this clonotype is medium-sized. The chain recombines TRBV7-2 with TRBJ1-5; D perhaps matches TRBD1 (5 bases). Germline V gene lookup returns CDR1 SGHTA and CDR2 FQGNSA. This CDR3 region has 15 residues. V dropped 2 bases and J dropped 4 bases, with 12 bases sitting between them. CDR3 protein: CASSLQTALNQPQHF. Here the CDR3 DNA reads TGTGCCAGCAGCTTACAGACAGCCCTAAATCAGCCCCAGCATTTT.

Only a few counts were recorded for this clonotype. CDR3 sequence reads: CSAPDSPSYEQYF. The CDR3 nucleotides are TGCAGTGCTCCGGACTCCCCCTCCTACGAGCAGTACTTC. The chain employs TRBV20-1 and TRBJ2-7; TRBD2 is a possible D gene (5 bases). The V end was cut by 5 bases, the J end by 0 bases, with 11 bases between. CDR1 is DFQATT, CDR2 SNEGSKA, per germline (reference sequence). The CDR3 contains 13 residues.

This clonotype came up a few times. The chain's CDR3 is CASSIGGTGSYEQYF. The CDR3 nucleotides read TGTGCCAGTAGTATAGGCGGGACAGGGTCCTACGAGCAGTACTTC. The chain uses TRBV19 and TRBJ2-7; TRBD1 matches 9 bases. The length of the CDR3 is 15 residues. Looked up from germline, CDR1 is LNHDA and CDR2 is SQIVND (reference sequence). The V segment lost 1 base and the J segment 1 base; nucleotides outside the gene matches: 2.

CDR3 protein: CASSYDRGLYNEQFF. Written as DNA, the CDR3 is TGTGCCAGCAGTTATGACAGGGGCCTCTACAATGAGCAGTTCTTC. This chain uses TRBV6-5 with TRBJ2-1; TRBD1 matches 8 bases. Germline V gene data show CDR1 as MNHEY and CDR2 as SVGAGI. Trimming cost V 3 bases and J 3 bases; bases outside gene matches: 4. There are 15 residues in the CDR3.

The rearrangement uses TRBV20-1 and TRBJ1-3; tentatively, D is TRBD1 (5 bases). The CDR3 has 13 amino acids. In germline, CDR1 is DFQATT, CDR2 SNEGSKA (reference sequence). The germline V and J ends were trimmed by 6 bases and 2 bases, with 11 bases remaining between them. CDR3 nucleotide sequence: TGCAGTGCCCTCGGGGGGACTGGAAACACCATATATTTT. Its protein product is CSALGGTGNTIYF.

The rearrangement joins TRBV9 to TRBJ2-5; D remains unclear. Germline CDR1 SGDLS, CDR2 YYNGEE. The CDR3 has 12 residues. With 2 bases removed from V and 7 bases from J, the gap between germline ends came to 9 bases. CDR3 residues: CASSVGYGTQYF. In nucleotides, the CDR3 is TGTGCCAGCAGCGTGGGGTACGGGACCCAGTACTTC.

The chain couples TRBV6-1 to TRBJ2-3; D uncertain. The ends were cut back, 5 bases at V and 1 base at J, with 10 bases in the middle. Per germline, CDR1 MNHNS and CDR2 SASEGT. CDR3 length: 14 residues. The CDR3 is CASSPGRGTDTQYF. CDR3 nucleotides: TGTGCCAGCAGTCCCGGTAGAGGCACAGATACGCAGTATTTT.

The chain is built from TRBV20-1 and TRBJ2-5; the D call may be TRBD1 or TRBD2 (6 bases each). CDR3 length: 14 amino acids. V was clipped by 1 base and J by 4 bases, with 13 bases between them. Germline-derived CDR1 and CDR2 are DFQATT and SNEGSKA (reference sequence). CDR3 amino acids: CSARVGGGRETQYF. The DNA of the CDR3 is TGCAGTGCTAGAGTTGGAGGGGGACGAGAGACCCAGTACTTC.

The CDR3: CASSYSTSGRAREQYF. For the CDR3, the DNA is TGTGCCAGCAGTTACTCGACTAGCGGGAGGGCCCGCGAGCAGTACTTC. V gene TRBV6-5 combines with J gene TRBJ2-7; 14 bases map to TRBD2. The CDR3 covers 16 residues. V was clipped by 0 bases and J by 6 bases; unmatched bases: 4. Germline CDR1 is MNHEY and CDR2 is SVGAGI.

The chain has TRBV2 and TRBJ2-7; D gene ambiguous. There are 12 residues in the CDR3. Trimming pared 6 bases from V and 1 base from J, leaving 7 bases between. The germline V gene has CDR1 SNHLY and CDR2 FYNNEI. The CDR3 DNA follows: TGTGCCAGCAGCTCAGAATCCTACGAGCAGTACTTC. Amino acid sequence: CASSSESYEQYF.

This chain joins TRBV6-1 and TRBJ1-2, with D perhaps matching TRBD1 (6 bases). Between the trimmed V and J ends, which lost 6 bases and 8 bases, there was a span of 16 bases. Germline V gives CDR1 MNHNS, CDR2 SASEGT. CDR3 length equals 13 residues. In DNA form, the CDR3 reads TGTGCCAGCAGAACCGGGACATCGGAGGGCTACACCTTC. Encoded protein: CASRTGTSEGYTF.